These T cell receptor beta chains were read from a single sample in a study of OX40 agonist ivuxolimab in advanced cancers. This table comes from immunoSEQ multiplex PCR, and its TCRdb copy is limited to in-frame clones, with some not included. The top ten hold more than 12% of the sample, which has 9,000 to 13,000 clones, approximately 80% seen once. The source was CD4+ or CD8+ T cells sorted from blood, collected in a trial of the OX40 agonist ivuxolimab. The receptor source for this set is an adult with an advanced solid tumor such as melanoma, head and neck, liver or kidney cancer. Each CDR3 is given with its conserved first and last residue. D genes are given only for firm matches. Clone size, where shown, is once, few, many, or a class for clones that have expanded.

d_call: TRBD1; j_call: TRBJ2-7; v_call: TRBV2; clone_size: NA; cdr3_aa: CASDPGQGTYEQYF; cdr3_nt: TGTGCCAGTGACCCGGGACAGGGGACGTACGAGCAGTACTTC
d_call: NA; j_call: TRBJ1-1; v_call: TRBV4-1; clone_size: NA; cdr3_aa: CASSQGTDMNTEAFF; cdr3_nt: TGCGCCAGCAGCCAAGGGACCGACATGAACACTGAAGCTTTCTTT
d_call: TRBD2; j_call: TRBJ2-1; v_call: TRBV10-3; clone_size: NA; cdr3_aa: CATGAGGVNEQFF; cdr3_nt: TGTGCCACAGGGGCGGGAGGAGTCAATGAGCAGTTCTTC
d_call: TRBD1; j_call: TRBJ2-2; v_call: TRBV5-1; clone_size: NA; cdr3_aa: CASRLPGQTNTGELFF; cdr3_nt: TGCGCCAGCAGACTTCCGGGACAGACGAACACCGGGGAGCTGTTTTTT
d_call: TRBD2; j_call: TRBJ2-1; v_call: TRBV27; clone_size: few; cdr3_aa: CASSFAGGDEQFF; cdr3_nt: TGTGCCAGCAGTTTTGCGGGGGGCGATGAGCAGTTCTTC
d_call: TRBD2; j_call: TRBJ2-5; v_call: TRBV6-5; clone_size: NA; cdr3_aa: CASKTSGALQETQYF; cdr3_nt: TGTGCCAGCAAGACTAGCGGGGCCCTCCAAGAGACCCAGTACTTC
d_call: NA; j_call: TRBJ2-7; v_call: TRBV21-1; clone_size: NA; cdr3_aa: CASSRGGEQYF; cdr3_nt: TGTGCCAGCAGCCGTGGGGGCGAGCAGTACTTC
d_call: NA; j_call: TRBJ1-5; v_call: TRBV19; clone_size: NA; cdr3_aa: CASSIAHTGPQPQHF; cdr3_nt: TGTGCCAGTAGTATAGCTCACACGGGACCCCAGCCCCAGCATTTT
d_call: NA; j_call: TRBJ2-7; v_call: TRBV4-2; clone_size: NA; cdr3_aa: CASAEGSGGSYEQYF; cdr3_nt: TGTGCCAGCGCTGAGGGCAGCGGCGGCTCCTACGAGCAGTACTTC
d_call: NA; j_call: TRBJ1-3; v_call: TRBV2; clone_size: once; cdr3_aa: CAILLPGMGNTIYF; cdr3_nt: TGTGCCATCCTCCTGCCGGGAATGGGAAACACCATATATTTT
d_call: NA; j_call: TRBJ2-5; v_call: TRBV6-1; clone_size: few; cdr3_aa: CASSEVYYRDEETQYF; cdr3_nt: TGTGCCAGCAGTGAAGTGTATTACCGTGACGAGGAGACCCAGTACTTC
d_call: NA; j_call: TRBJ1-2; v_call: TRBV6-5; clone_size: NA; cdr3_aa: CASSYGIGDYGYTF; cdr3_nt: TGTGCCAGCAGTTACGGAATAGGGGACTATGGCTACACCTTC
d_call: NA; j_call: TRBJ2-7; v_call: TRBV6-9; clone_size: NA; cdr3_aa: CASMEQFSYEQYF; cdr3_nt: TGTGCCAGCATGGAACAGTTCTCCTACGAGCAGTACTTC
d_call: TRBD1; j_call: TRBJ1-2; v_call: TRBV6-5; clone_size: NA; cdr3_aa: CASSGQDQYGYTF; cdr3_nt: TGTGCCAGCAGCGGACAGGATCAATATGGCTACACCTTC
d_call: TRBD1; j_call: TRBJ2-2; v_call: TRBV7-8; clone_size: NA; cdr3_aa: CASSQGATGELFF; cdr3_nt: TGTGCCAGCAGCCAGGGGGCCACCGGGGAGCTGTTTTTT
d_call: NA; j_call: TRBJ2-7; v_call: TRBV6-1; clone_size: NA; cdr3_aa: CASSEIKLSPVEQYF; cdr3_nt: TGTGCCAGCAGTGAAATAAAGCTTTCCCCGGTCGAGCAGTACTTC
d_call: NA; j_call: TRBJ2-7; v_call: TRBV29-1; clone_size: NA; cdr3_aa: CSGMKQDSYEQYF; cdr3_nt: TGCAGCGGGATGAAACAGGATTCCTACGAGCAGTACTTC
d_call: NA; j_call: TRBJ1-1; v_call: TRBV6-4; clone_size: NA; cdr3_aa: CASRKEEAFF; cdr3_nt: TGTGCCAGCAGGAAGGAAGAAGCTTTCTTT
d_call: TRBD1; j_call: TRBJ2-1; v_call: TRBV29-1; clone_size: NA; cdr3_aa: CSGERDSSYNEQFF; cdr3_nt: TGCAGCGGCGAACGGGACAGCTCCTACAATGAGCAGTTCTTC
d_call: TRBD2; j_call: TRBJ2-7; v_call: TRBV23-1; clone_size: NA; cdr3_aa: CASQAGPYEQYF; cdr3_nt: TGCGCCAGCCAAGCGGGGCCCTACGAGCAGTACTTC
d_call: NA; j_call: TRBJ1-5; v_call: TRBV2; clone_size: NA; cdr3_aa: CASNRGEDSLGAQHF; cdr3_nt: TGTGCCAGCAACCGGGGGGAGGACAGCTTAGGGGCCCAGCATTTT
d_call: NA; j_call: TRBJ2-1; v_call: TRBV11-3; clone_size: NA; cdr3_aa: CASSFNRGSYNEQFF; cdr3_nt: TGTGCCAGCAGCTTTAATAGGGGATCCTACAATGAGCAGTTCTTC
d_call: TRBD1; j_call: TRBJ2-7; v_call: TRBV10-3; clone_size: NA; cdr3_aa: CATSGGSYEQYF; cdr3_nt: TGTGCCACCTCAGGGGGCTCCTACGAGCAGTACTTC
d_call: NA; j_call: TRBJ1-1; v_call: TRBV6-5; clone_size: NA; cdr3_aa: CASSYFSGNTEAFF; cdr3_nt: TGTGCCAGCAGTTACTTTTCAGGGAACACTGAAGCTTTCTTT
d_call: NA; j_call: TRBJ1-3; v_call: TRBV13; clone_size: NA; cdr3_aa: CASSLEGLSGNTIYF; cdr3_nt: TGTGCCAGCAGCTTAGAGGGGCTCTCTGGAAACACCATATATTTT
d_call: TRBD1; j_call: TRBJ2-5; v_call: TRBV5-5; clone_size: NA; cdr3_aa: CASSLAITGTGRETQYF; cdr3_nt: TGTGCCAGCAGCTTGGCGATTACCGGGACAGGGAGGGAGACCCAGTACTTC
d_call: NA; j_call: TRBJ1-4; v_call: TRBV5-5; clone_size: NA; cdr3_aa: CASRDATNEKLFF; cdr3_nt: TGTGCCAGCAGAGACGCAACTAATGAAAAACTGTTTTTT
d_call: NA; j_call: TRBJ2-7; v_call: TRBV7-9; clone_size: NA; cdr3_aa: CASSLAPGYEQYF; cdr3_nt: TGTGCCAGCAGCTTAGCGCCAGGGTACGAGCAGTACTTC
d_call: NA; j_call: TRBJ1-4; v_call: TRBV19; clone_size: NA; cdr3_aa: CATTEAVGSLATNEKLFF; cdr3_nt: TGTGCCACTACGGAGGCAGTCGGTTCACTTGCAACTAATGAAAAACTGTTTTTT
d_call: NA; j_call: TRBJ2-1; v_call: TRBV4-1; clone_size: NA; cdr3_aa: CASWARDEQFF; cdr3_nt: TGCGCCAGCTGGGCTAGGGATGAGCAGTTCTTC
d_call: NA; j_call: TRBJ2-3; v_call: TRBV2; clone_size: NA; cdr3_aa: CASSGQTLTDTQYF; cdr3_nt: TGTGCCAGCAGCGGACAGACACTCACAGATACGCAGTATTTT
d_call: TRBD1; j_call: TRBJ2-2; v_call: TRBV7-9; clone_size: NA; cdr3_aa: CASSPPLGTGEGKTGELFF; cdr3_nt: TGTGCCAGCAGCCCTCCCCTGGGGACAGGGGAGGGAAAGACCGGGGAGCTGTTTTTT
d_call: TRBD1; j_call: TRBJ1-6; v_call: TRBV11-2; clone_size: NA; cdr3_aa: CASSLGTGGNSPLHF; cdr3_nt: TGTGCCAGCAGCTTAGGGACAGGGGGAAATTCACCCCTCCACTTT
d_call: TRBD1; j_call: TRBJ1-3; v_call: TRBV6-5; clone_size: NA; cdr3_aa: CASSPGTGAGNTIYF; cdr3_nt: TGTGCCAGCAGCCCCGGGACAGGGGCTGGAAACACCATATATTTT
d_call: NA; j_call: TRBJ2-1; v_call: TRBV9; clone_size: NA; cdr3_aa: CASSGSAGIVYNEQFF; cdr3_nt: TGTGCCAGCAGCGGGAGTGCGGGAATTGTCTACAATGAGCAGTTCTTC
d_call: NA; j_call: TRBJ1-2; v_call: TRBV5-1; clone_size: NA; cdr3_aa: CASSLRLEGDYGYTF; cdr3_nt: TGCGCCAGCAGCTTAAGGTTGGAAGGGGACTATGGCTACACCTTC
d_call: NA; j_call: TRBJ2-1; v_call: TRBV6-1; clone_size: medium-sized; cdr3_aa: CASSAGGIEQFF; cdr3_nt: TGTGCCAGCAGCGCCGGGGGTATCGAGCAGTTCTTC
d_call: NA; j_call: TRBJ2-7; v_call: TRBV2; clone_size: NA; cdr3_aa: CASKGHEQYF; cdr3_nt: TGTGCCAGCAAAGGGCACGAGCAGTACTTC
d_call: NA; j_call: TRBJ2-1; v_call: TRBV27; clone_size: NA; cdr3_aa: CASSKYTETSYNEQFF; cdr3_nt: TGTGCCAGCAGTAAATACACGGAAACCTCCTACAATGAGCAGTTCTTC
d_call: NA; j_call: TRBJ1-2; v_call: TRBV7-9; clone_size: NA; cdr3_aa: CASFVLGGYTF; cdr3_nt: TGTGCCAGCTTTGTTCTCGGCGGCTACACCTTC
d_call: NA; j_call: TRBJ2-2; v_call: TRBV9; clone_size: NA; cdr3_aa: CASRGRGTGELFF; cdr3_nt: TGTGCCAGCAGGGGGCGAGGTACCGGGGAGCTGTTTTTT
d_call: TRBD1; j_call: TRBJ1-1; v_call: TRBV11-3; clone_size: NA; cdr3_aa: CASSSQRTGPNTEAFF; cdr3_nt: TGTGCCAGCAGCTCCCAGAGGACAGGCCCGAACACTGAAGCTTTCTTT
d_call: NA; j_call: TRBJ2-1; v_call: TRBV9; clone_size: NA; cdr3_aa: CASSTARGEQFF; cdr3_nt: TGTGCCAGCAGTACGGCTCGGGGTGAGCAGTTCTTC
d_call: NA; j_call: TRBJ1-1; v_call: TRBV27; clone_size: NA; cdr3_aa: CASSLSRNTEAFF; cdr3_nt: TGTGCCAGCAGTTTAAGCCGGAACACTGAAGCTTTCTTT
d_call: NA; j_call: TRBJ2-3; v_call: TRBV27; clone_size: NA; cdr3_aa: CASSLADTQYF; cdr3_nt: TGTGCCAGCAGTTTAGCAGATACGCAGTATTTT
d_call: TRBD2; j_call: TRBJ2-7; v_call: TRBV18; clone_size: NA; cdr3_aa: CASSLGLAGSYEQYF; cdr3_nt: TGTGCCAGCTCACTCGGTCTAGCGGGGTCCTACGAGCAGTACTTC
d_call: NA; j_call: TRBJ2-7; v_call: TRBV4-1; clone_size: NA; cdr3_aa: CASSQRRGSEQYF; cdr3_nt: TGCGCCAGCAGCCAGAGGCGTGGTAGCGAGCAGTACTTC